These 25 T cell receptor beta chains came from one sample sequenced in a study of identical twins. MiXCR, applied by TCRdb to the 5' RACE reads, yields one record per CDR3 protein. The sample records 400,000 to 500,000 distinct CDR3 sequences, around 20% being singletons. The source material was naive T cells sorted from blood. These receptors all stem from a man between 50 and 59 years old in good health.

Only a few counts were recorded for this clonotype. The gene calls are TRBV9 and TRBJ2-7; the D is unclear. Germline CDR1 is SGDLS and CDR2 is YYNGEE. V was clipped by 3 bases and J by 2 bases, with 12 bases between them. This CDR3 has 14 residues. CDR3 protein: CASSAHLAAYEQYF. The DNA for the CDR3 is TGTGCCAGCAGCGCCCATTTGGCCGCCTACGAGCAGTACTTC.

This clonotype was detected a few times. The CDR3 sequence: CASSWAAGSTDTQYF. In nucleotides, the CDR3 is TGTGCCAGCTCCTGGGCGGCAGGAAGCACAGATACGCAGTATTTT. V is TRBV6-1 and J is TRBJ2-3; D gene unclear. Trimming cost V 8 bases and J 0 bases, with 15 bases left between them. Germline V lookup: CDR1 MNHNS, CDR2 SASEGT. The CDR3 extends over 15 amino acids.

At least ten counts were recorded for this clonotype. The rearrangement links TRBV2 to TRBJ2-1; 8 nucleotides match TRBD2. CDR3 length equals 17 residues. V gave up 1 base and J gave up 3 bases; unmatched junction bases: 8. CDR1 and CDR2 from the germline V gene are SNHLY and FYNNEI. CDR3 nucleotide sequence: TGTGCCAGCAGTGAAGACGGGAGCGGGGGCCTCTACAATGAGCAGTTCTTC. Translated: CASSEDGSGGLYNEQFF.

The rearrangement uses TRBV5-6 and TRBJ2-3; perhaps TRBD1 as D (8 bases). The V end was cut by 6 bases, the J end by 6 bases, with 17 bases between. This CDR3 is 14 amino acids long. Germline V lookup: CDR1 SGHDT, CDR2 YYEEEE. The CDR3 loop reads CASKGQGGADTQYF. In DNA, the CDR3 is TGTGCCAGCAAAGGACAGGGAGGGGCGGATACGCAGTATTTT.

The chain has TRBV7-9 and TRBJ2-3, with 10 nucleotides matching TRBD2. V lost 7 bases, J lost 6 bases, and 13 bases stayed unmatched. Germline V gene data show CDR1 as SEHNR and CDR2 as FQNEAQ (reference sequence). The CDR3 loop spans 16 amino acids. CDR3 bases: TGTGCCAGCACCAAGGAGAGCGGGAGGGCCAGGGATACGCAGTATTTT. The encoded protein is CASTKESGRARDTQYF.

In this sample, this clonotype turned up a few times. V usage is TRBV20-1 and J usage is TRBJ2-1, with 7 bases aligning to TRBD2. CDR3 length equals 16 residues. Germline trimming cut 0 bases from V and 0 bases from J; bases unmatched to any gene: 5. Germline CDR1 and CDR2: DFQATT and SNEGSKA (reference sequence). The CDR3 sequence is CSARDFGGSSYNEQFF. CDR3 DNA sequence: TGCAGTGCTAGAGATTTCGGCGGGAGCTCCTACAATGAGCAGTTCTTC.

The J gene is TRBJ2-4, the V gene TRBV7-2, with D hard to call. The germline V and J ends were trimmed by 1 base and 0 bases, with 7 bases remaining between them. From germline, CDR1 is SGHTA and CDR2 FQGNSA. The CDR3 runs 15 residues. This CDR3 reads CASSLVSLAKNIQYF. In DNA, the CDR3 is TGTGCCAGCAGCTTAGTAAGCCTAGCCAAAAACATTCAGTACTTC.

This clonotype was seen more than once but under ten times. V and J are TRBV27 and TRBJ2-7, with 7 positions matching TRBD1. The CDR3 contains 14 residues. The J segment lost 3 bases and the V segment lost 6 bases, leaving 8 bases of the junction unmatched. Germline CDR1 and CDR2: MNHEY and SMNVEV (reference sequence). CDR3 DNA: TGTGCCAGCAGCCTGACAGGGTTCCTCTACGAGCAGTACTTC. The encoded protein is CASSLTGFLYEQYF.

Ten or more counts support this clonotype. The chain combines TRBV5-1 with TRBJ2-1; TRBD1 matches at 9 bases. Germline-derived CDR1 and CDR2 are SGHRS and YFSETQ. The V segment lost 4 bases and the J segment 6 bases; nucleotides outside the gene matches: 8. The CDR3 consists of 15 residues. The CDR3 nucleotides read TGCGCCAGCAGCCCGACGACAGGGGGTGGCAATGAGCAGTTCTTC. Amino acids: CASSPTTGGGNEQFF.

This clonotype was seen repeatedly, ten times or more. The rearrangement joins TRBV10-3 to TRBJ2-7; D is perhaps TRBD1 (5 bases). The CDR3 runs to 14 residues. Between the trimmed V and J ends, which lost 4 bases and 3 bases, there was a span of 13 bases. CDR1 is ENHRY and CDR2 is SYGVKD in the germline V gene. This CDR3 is CAISGAGSGYEQYF. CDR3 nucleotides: TGTGCCATCAGTGGGGCAGGGTCAGGCTACGAGCAGTACTTC.

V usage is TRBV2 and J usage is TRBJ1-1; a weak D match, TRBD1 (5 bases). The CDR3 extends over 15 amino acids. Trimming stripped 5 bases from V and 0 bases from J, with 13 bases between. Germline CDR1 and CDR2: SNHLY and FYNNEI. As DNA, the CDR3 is TGTGCCAGCAGTCCTTCGGGGCACATGAACACTGAAGCTTTCTTT. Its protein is CASSPSGHMNTEAFF.

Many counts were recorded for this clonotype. This CDR3 reads CASSAGTGGGRGKGYTF. The CDR3 bases are TGTGCCAGCAGTGCCGGGACAGGGGGCGGTAGGGGTAAAGGCTACACCTTC. The rearrangement joins TRBV6-1 to TRBJ1-2, with 12 bases matching TRBD1. CDR1 MNHNS and CDR2 SASEGT come from the germline V gene. After removal of 4 bases from V and 8 bases from J, the junction contained 14 bases not matched to a gene. The CDR3 totals 17 residues.

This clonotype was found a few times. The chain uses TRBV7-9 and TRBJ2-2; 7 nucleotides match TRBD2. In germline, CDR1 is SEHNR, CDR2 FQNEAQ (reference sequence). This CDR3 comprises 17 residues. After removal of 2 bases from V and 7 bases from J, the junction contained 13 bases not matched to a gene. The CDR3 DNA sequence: TGTGCCAGCAGCTTACTGAGCAGGGCGGGAGACCGCGGGGAGCTGTTTTTT. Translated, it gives CASSLLSRAGDRGELFF.

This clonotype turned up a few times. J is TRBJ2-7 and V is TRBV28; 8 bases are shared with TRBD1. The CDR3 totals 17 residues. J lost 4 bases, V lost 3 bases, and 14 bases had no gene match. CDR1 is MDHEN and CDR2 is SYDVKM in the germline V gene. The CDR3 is CASSFIVGQVTRYEQYF. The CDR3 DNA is TGTGCCAGCAGTTTCATCGTGGGACAGGTTACCCGTTACGAGCAGTACTTC.

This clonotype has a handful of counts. As DNA, the CDR3 is TGTGCCAGCAGTTGGTTAGACACCGGGGAGCTGTTTTTT. This encodes CASSWLDTGELFF. J is TRBJ2-2 and V is TRBV6-2 or TRBV6-3, with D unresolved. This CDR3 is 13 amino acids long. In germline, CDR1 is MNHEY, CDR2 SVGEGT. Trimming left V 4 bases short and J 3 bases short, with 6 bases between.

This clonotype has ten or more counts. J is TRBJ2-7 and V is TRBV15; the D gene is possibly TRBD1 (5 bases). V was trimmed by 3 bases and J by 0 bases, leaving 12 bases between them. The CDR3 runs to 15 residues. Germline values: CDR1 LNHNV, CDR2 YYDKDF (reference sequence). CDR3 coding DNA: TGTGCCACCAGCAGCAGGGCCTTACCCTCCTACGAGCAGTACTTC. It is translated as CATSSRALPSYEQYF.

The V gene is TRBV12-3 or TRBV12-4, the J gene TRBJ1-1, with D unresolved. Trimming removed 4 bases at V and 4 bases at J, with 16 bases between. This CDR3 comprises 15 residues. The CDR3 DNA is TGTGCCAGCAGTTACCTTTTGAGGAGGACCACTGAAGCTTTCTTT. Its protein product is CASSYLLRRTTEAFF.

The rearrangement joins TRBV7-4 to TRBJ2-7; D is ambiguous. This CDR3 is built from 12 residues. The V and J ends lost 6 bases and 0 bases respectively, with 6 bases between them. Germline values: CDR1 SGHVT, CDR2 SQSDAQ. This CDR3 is CASSWASYEQYF. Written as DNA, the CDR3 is TGTGCCAGCAGTTGGGCCTCCTACGAGCAGTACTTC.

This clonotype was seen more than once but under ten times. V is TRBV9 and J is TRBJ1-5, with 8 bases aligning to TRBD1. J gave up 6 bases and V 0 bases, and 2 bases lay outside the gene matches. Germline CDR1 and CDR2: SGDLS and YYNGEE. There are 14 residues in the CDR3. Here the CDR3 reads CASSVGDRLQPQHF. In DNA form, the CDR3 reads TGTGCCAGCAGCGTAGGGGACAGGCTTCAGCCCCAGCATTTT.

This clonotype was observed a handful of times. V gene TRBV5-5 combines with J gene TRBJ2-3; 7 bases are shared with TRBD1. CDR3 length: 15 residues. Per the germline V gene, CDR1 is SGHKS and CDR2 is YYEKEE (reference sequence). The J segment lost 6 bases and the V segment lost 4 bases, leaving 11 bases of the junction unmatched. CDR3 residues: CASSPGTAWRDTQYF. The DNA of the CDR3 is TGTGCCAGCAGCCCTGGGACAGCATGGAGGGATACGCAGTATTTT.

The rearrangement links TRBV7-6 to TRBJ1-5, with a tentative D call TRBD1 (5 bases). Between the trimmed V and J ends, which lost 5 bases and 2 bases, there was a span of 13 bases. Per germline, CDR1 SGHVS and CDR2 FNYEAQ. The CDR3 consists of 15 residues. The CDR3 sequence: CASSPQGRGNQPQHF. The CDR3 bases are TGTGCCAGCAGCCCCCAGGGCAGGGGCAATCAGCCCCAGCATTTT.

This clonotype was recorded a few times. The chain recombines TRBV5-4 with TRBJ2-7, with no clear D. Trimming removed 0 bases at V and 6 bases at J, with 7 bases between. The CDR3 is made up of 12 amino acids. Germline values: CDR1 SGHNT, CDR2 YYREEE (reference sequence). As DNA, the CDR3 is TGTGCCAGCAGCTTGGTAGGGATCGAGCAGTACTTC. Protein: CASSLVGIEQYF.

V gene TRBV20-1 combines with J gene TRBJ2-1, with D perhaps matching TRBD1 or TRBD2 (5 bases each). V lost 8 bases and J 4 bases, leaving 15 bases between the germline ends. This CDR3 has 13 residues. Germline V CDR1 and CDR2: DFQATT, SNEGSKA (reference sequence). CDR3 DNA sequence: TGCAGTCTACACGGGGCCTTGTACAATGAGCAGTTCTTC. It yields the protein CSLHGALYNEQFF.

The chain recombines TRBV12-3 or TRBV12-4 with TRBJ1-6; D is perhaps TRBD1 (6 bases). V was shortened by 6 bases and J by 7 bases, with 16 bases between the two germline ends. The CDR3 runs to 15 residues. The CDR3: CASRLARGANSPLHF. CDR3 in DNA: TGTGCCAGCAGACTGGCGAGGGGGGCAAATTCACCCCTCCACTTT.

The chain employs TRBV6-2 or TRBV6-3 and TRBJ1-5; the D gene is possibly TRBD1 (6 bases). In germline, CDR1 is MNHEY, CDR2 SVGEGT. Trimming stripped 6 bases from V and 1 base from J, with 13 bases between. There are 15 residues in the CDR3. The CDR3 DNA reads TGTGCCAGCAGGACCAACAGGGAAAGCAATCAGCCCCAGCATTTT. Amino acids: CASRTNRESNQPQHF.